This TCR beta chain was sequenced during a study of tumor-infiltrating lymphocytes in primary liver carcinoma. This CDR3 comprises 14 residues. Germline V gene data show CDR1 as SEHNR and CDR2 as FQNEAQ (reference sequence). Unsorted bulk tissue, about 19-32 mg of it, served as the source for co-extraction of RNA and DNA. Reverse transcription of around 500 ng total RNA with a constant-region primer produced TCR beta cDNA. Libraries of TCR beta came from three nested multiplex PCR rounds with slightly modified ARM-PCR. The two initial PCR rounds, nine to eleven cycles each, used TRBV1-TRBV30 forward and C-beta reverse primers. Using its own MiXCR run on the multiplex PCR reads, TCRdb lists one record per CDR3 protein. The data contain 100,000 or so distinct CDR3 sequences, approximately 78% of them singletons. As regards this clonotype: The junction departs from germline at one end; a sequencing error may be responsible.

Source material: liver tumor tissue from sampling region 3. The subset here: tumor region T3, left-lateral pole. V usage is TRBV7-9 and J usage is TRBJ1-5, with D hard to call. This sequence was found in a man in his forties with primary liver carcinoma and hepatitis B virus infection. CDR3 bases: TGTGCCAGCAGCCGAGATTATAGCAGTCAGCCCCAGAATTTT. This sequence encodes CASSRDYSSQPQNF.